This entry lists 3 T cell receptor beta chains sequenced from one sample in a study of blood T cell repertoires in COVID-19. Sequencing was performed with immunoSEQ multiplex PCR; in TCRdb, only in-frame clones are kept and a portion is missing. The table lists 80,000 to 90,000 clones, about 83% of them singletons. Material for sequencing was peripheral blood. These receptor sequences come from a woman between 65 and 79 years old with acute or convalescent COVID-19.

The J gene is TRBJ2-7, the V gene TRBV6-6; no clear D. CDR3 length: 12 residues. CDR1 is MNHNY, CDR2 SVGAGI, per germline (reference sequence). Trimming took off 11 bases at V and 3 bases at J, with 14 bases between the two ends. The CDR3 DNA sequence: TGTGCCGATTGGCCCAACAGCTACGAGCAGTACGTC. It encodes CADWPNSYEQYV.

The rearrangement joins TRBV5-4 to TRBJ2-1; TRBD2 is a possible D gene (5 bases). The CDR3 consists of 14 residues. Germline CDR1 reads SGHNT; CDR2 reads YYREEE (reference sequence). With 3 bases removed from V and 5 bases from J, the gap between germline ends came to 12 bases. The CDR3 region has the DNA TGTGCCAGCAGCTCGAGGACGGGAAACAATGAGCAGTTCTTC. Its translation is CASSSRTGNNEQFF. The full variable domain, rest sourced from reference TRBV5-4 and TRBJ2-1, is ETGVTQSPTHLIKTRGQQVTLRCSSQSGHNTVSWYQQALGQGPQFIFQYYREEENGRGNFPPRFSGLQFPNYSSELNVNALELDDSALYLCASSSRTGNNEQFFGPGTRLTVL.

The rearrangement links TRBV19 to TRBJ1-1; D may be TRBD1 (6 bases). Trimming removed 8 bases at V and 1 base at J, with 17 bases between. CDR1 and CDR2 (germline): LNHDA, SQIVND (reference sequence). The CDR3 is 15 residues long. The CDR3 region is CASASRGARNTEAFF. The CDR3 nucleotides read TGTGCCAGTGCGTCCCGGGGGGCGAGGAACACTGAAGCTTTCTTT.